The following is a TCR beta chain sequence with its context. No antigen is known for it. Assay: immunoSEQ multiplex PCR; the TCRdb copy retains only in-frame clones and omits some. The data contain 25,000 to 35,000 clones, around 74% of them seen just once; the ten biggest clones take up about 3.8%. The data belong to a study of PD-1 blockade in classical Hodgkin lymphoma. Findings and limits, study-wide: It was reported that newly diagnosed patients had less baseline TCR diversity than healthy donors.

Sample time point: cycle 4 day 1 (C4D1), after more than five weeks of nivolumab. After autologous stem cell transplantation all patients relapsed, and prior brentuximab vedotin exposure differed between cohorts. The TCR sequence derives from a human donor with classical Hodgkin lymphoma. This specimen consisted of peripheral blood mononuclear cells (PBMCs), obtained before the fourth cycle of nivolumab.

Here the CDR3 DNA reads TGTGCCAGCAGCGTCGCGTTAGCGGGAGGGCCACAGACCCAGTACTTC. Translated, it gives CASSVALAGGPQTQYF. The rearrangement joins TRBV9 to TRBJ2-5; 11 bases are shared with TRBD2. This CDR3 is 16 amino acids long. From germline, CDR1 is SGDLS and CDR2 YYNGEE. The J segment lost 6 bases and the V segment lost 2 bases, leaving 9 bases of the junction unmatched.